This passage covers 10 T cell receptor beta chains from one sample sequenced in a study of T cell responses to AZD1222 COVID-19 vaccine. The assay was immunoSEQ multiplex PCR, and TCRdb's table has in-frame clones only and misses some. Here the sample spans about 110,000 clones, about 88% being singletons. Sequenced material: peripheral blood, taken on day 0 of AZD1222 vaccination. The receptors come from an adult in good health.

The chain uses TRBV9 and TRBJ1-2; 7 bases agree with TRBD1. Per the germline V gene, CDR1 is SGDLS and CDR2 is YYNGEE. The J segment lost 2 bases and the V segment lost 3 bases, leaving 16 bases of the junction unmatched. There are 18 residues in the CDR3. The CDR3 DNA reads TGTGCCAGCAGCGACCCGGACAGGCGAACCCTTATCAACTATGGCTACACCTTC. Its translation: CASSDPDRRTLINYGYTF.

CDR3 amino acids: CASSSWTGVDGYTF. CDR3 bases: TGTGCCAGCAGTTCTTGGACAGGGGTAGATGGCTACACCTTC. The rearrangement links TRBV6-5 to TRBJ1-2; TRBD1 matches at 9 bases. Germline V lookup: CDR1 MNHEY, CDR2 SVGAGI. V shed 4 bases and J 6 bases; nucleotides not matched to a gene: 6. This CDR3 is built from 14 residues.

With respect to this clone: This sample also contains other DNA sequences that code for the same CDR3. V and J are TRBV5-1 and TRBJ2-3; D is undetermined. The CDR3 has 13 amino acids. CDR1 and CDR2 from the germline V gene are SGHRS and YFSETQ. V was clipped by 0 bases and J by 3 bases, with 5 bases between them. The CDR3 bases are TGCGCCAGCAGCTTGGAAGGGACAGATACGCAGTATTTT. Translating it yields CASSLEGTDTQYF.

The V and J genes are TRBV18 and TRBJ1-2; possibly TRBD1 for D (5 bases). Trimming removed 2 bases from V and 2 bases from J, with 12 bases in between. Germline CDR1 is KGHSH and CDR2 is LQKENI. The CDR3 extends over 15 amino acids. The CDR3: CASSPGRTGNYGYTF. The DNA for the CDR3 is TGTGCCAGCTCACCAGGACGCACAGGAAACTATGGCTACACCTTC.

V gene TRBV11-2 combines with J gene TRBJ1-4; D unresolved. Germline V gene data show CDR1 as SGHAT and CDR2 as FQNNGV. Trimming pared 2 bases from V and 7 bases from J, leaving 14 bases between. The CDR3 is 15 residues long. CDR3 amino acids: CASSLLGSGGEKLFF. For the CDR3, the DNA is TGTGCCAGCAGCTTACTGGGTTCTGGAGGTGAAAAACTGTTTTTT.

The rearrangement links TRBV19 to TRBJ1-5; the D gene is possibly TRBD1 (5 bases). The CDR3 spans 17 residues. Germline CDR1 and CDR2: LNHDA and SQIVND (reference sequence). The V end was cut by 1 base, the J end by 4 bases, with 17 bases between. The CDR3 DNA reads TGTGCCAGTAGTATAGGACAAGGGGCGGTCGGAAATCAGCCCCAGCATTTT. Its protein is CASSIGQGAVGNQPQHF.

The V gene is TRBV21-1, the J gene TRBJ2-7; TRBD2 is taken as the D call from the table, unchecked against the DNA. TRBV21-1 is assigned pseudogene status. The CDR3 length is 15 residues. CDR3 sequence reads: CASSPPTGILYEQYF. The CDR3 nucleotides are TGTGCCAGCAGCCCCCCAACGGGGATACTCTACGAGCAGTACTTC.

The V gene is TRBV5-1, the J gene TRBJ2-1; D is ambiguous. Trimming stripped 1 base from V and 6 bases from J, with 5 bases between. CDR1 and CDR2 (germline): SGHRS, YFSETQ. The CDR3 extends over 12 amino acids. CDR3 residues: CASSLNSNEQFF. CDR3 coding DNA: TGCGCCAGCAGCTTGAATAGCAATGAGCAGTTCTTC.

The chain combines TRBV7-2 with TRBJ1-6; D perhaps matches TRBD1 (5 bases). The CDR3 is 15 amino acids. Germline loops: CDR1 SGHTA, CDR2 FQGNSA. Deletions cut 1 base from V and 9 bases from J, with 13 bases between. In DNA form, the CDR3 reads TGTGCCAGCAGCTTAGGGCAGGGTTCAGGTTCACCCCTCCACTTT. It translates to CASSLGQGSGSPLHF.

This chain connects TRBV18 to TRBJ1-1, with D hard to call. Germline V CDR1 and CDR2: KGHSH, LQKENI. V was shortened by 1 base and J by 0 bases, with 6 bases between the two germline ends. This CDR3 is built from 14 residues. The CDR3 loop is CASSPQGMNTEAFF. CDR3 in DNA: TGTGCCAGCTCACCACAGGGTATGAACACTGAAGCTTTCTTT. Full variable domain (outside the CDR3, taken from reference TRBV18 and TRBJ1-1): NAGVMQNPRHLVRRRGQEARLRCSPMKGHSHVYWYRQLPEEGLKFMVYLQKENIIDESGMPKERFSAEFPKEGPSILRIQQVVRGDSAAYFCASSPQGMNTEAFFGQGTRLTVV.